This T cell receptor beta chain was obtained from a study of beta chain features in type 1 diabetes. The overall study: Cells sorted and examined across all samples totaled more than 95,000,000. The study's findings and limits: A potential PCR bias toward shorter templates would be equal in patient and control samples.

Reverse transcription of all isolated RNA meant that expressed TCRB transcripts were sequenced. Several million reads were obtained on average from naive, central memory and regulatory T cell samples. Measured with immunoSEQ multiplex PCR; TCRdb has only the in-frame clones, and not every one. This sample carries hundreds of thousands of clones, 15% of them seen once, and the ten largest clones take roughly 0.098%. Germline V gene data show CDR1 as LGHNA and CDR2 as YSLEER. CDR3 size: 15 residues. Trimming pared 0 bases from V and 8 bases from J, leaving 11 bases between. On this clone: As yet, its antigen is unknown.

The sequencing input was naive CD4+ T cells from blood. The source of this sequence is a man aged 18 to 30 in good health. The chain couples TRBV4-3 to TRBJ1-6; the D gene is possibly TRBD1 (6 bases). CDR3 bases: TGCGCCAGCAGCCAAGAAAGGGGGACTTATTCACCCCTCCACTTT. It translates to CASSQERGTYSPLHF.